What follows describes a single TCR beta chain. The record originates from a study of control samples from healthy donors and cancer patients. Sequenced by immunoSEQ multiplex PCR; TCRdb stores in-frame clones only, minus some. The sample comprises more than 85,000 clones, 83% of which are singletons, and roughly an eighth rests with the top ten. This clonotype was obtained from a woman aged 50 to 60 in good health. Sequenced input: blood.

Written as DNA, the CDR3 is TGCGCCAGCAGCACCGGGACAGGGGGGAGCTCCTATAATTCACCCCTCCACTTT. Translating gives CASSTGTGGSSYNSPLHF. The chain has TRBV5-1 and TRBJ1-6, with TRBD1 identical over 11 bases. The V and J ends lost 4 bases and 0 bases, in that order; junction bases with no gene match: 6. Looked up from germline, CDR1 is SGHRS and CDR2 is YFSETQ. The CDR3 extends over 18 amino acids.